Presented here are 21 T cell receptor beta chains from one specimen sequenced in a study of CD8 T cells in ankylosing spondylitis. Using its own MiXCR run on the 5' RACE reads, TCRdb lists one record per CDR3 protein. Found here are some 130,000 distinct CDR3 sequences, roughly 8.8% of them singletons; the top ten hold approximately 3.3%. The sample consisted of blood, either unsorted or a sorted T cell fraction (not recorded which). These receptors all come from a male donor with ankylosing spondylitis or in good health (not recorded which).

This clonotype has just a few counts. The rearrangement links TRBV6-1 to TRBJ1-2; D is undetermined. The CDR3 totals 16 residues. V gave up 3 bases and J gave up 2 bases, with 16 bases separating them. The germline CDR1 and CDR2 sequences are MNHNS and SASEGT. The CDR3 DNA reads TGTGCCAGCAGTGATCGGGGAATCGGAAGAAACTATGGCTACACCTTC. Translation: CASSDRGIGRNYGYTF.

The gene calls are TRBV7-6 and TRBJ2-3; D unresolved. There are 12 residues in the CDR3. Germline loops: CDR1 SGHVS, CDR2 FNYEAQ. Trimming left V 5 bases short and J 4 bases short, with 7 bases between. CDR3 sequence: CASSADSDTQYF. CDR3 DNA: TGTGCCAGCAGCGCAGACTCAGATACGCAGTATTTT.

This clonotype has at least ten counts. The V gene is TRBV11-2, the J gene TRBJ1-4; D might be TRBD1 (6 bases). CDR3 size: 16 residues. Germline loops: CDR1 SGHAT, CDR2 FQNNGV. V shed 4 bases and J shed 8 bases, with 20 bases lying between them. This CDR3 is CASSWNAGGFEEKLFF. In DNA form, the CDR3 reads TGTGCCAGCAGCTGGAATGCTGGGGGCTTTGAGGAAAAACTGTTTTTT.

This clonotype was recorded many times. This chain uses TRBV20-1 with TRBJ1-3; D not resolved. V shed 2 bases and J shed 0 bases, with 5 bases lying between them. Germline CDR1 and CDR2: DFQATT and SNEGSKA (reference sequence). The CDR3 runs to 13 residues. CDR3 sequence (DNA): TGCAGTGCTAGACACGGCTCTGGAAACACCATATATTTT. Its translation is CSARHGSGNTIYF.

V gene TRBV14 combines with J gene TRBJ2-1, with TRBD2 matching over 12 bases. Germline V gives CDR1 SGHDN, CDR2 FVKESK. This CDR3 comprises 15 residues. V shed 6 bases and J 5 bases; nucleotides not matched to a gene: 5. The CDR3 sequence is CASRSLAGGNNEQFF. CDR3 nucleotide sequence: TGTGCCAGCAGGAGTCTAGCGGGAGGGAACAATGAGCAGTTCTTC.

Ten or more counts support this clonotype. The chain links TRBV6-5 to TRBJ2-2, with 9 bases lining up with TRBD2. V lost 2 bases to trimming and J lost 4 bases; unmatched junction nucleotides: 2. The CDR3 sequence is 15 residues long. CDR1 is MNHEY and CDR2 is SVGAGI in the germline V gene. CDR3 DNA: TGTGCCAGCAGTTACGTAGCGGGAGTCACCGGGGAGCTGTTTTTT. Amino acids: CASSYVAGVTGELFF.

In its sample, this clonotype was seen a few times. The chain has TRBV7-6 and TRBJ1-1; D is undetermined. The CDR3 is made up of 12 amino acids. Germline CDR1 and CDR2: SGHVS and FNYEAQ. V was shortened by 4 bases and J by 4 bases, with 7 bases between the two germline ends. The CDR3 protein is CASSSGRTEAFF. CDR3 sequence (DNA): TGTGCCAGCAGCTCCGGGCGCACTGAAGCTTTCTTT.

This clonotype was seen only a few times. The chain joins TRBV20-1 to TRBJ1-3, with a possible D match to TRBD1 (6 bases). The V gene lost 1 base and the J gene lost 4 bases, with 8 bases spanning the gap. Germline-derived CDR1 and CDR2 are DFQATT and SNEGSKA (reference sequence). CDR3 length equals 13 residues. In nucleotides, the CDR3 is TGCAGTGCTAGAGGGACAGACGGAAACACCATATATTTT. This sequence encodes CSARGTDGNTIYF.

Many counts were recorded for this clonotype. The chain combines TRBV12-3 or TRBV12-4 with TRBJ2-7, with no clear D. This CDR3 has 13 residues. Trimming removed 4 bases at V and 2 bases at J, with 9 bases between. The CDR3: CASSYVPPYEQYF. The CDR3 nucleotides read TGTGCCAGCAGTTATGTTCCCCCCTACGAGCAGTACTTC.

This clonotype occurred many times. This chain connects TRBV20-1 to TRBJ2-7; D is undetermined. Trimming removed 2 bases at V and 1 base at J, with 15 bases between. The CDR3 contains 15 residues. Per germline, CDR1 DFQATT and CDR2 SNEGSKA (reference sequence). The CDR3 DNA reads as TGCAGTGCTAGATTAAGCAGGTTCGGGTCCTACGAGCAGTACTTC. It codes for CSARLSRFGSYEQYF.

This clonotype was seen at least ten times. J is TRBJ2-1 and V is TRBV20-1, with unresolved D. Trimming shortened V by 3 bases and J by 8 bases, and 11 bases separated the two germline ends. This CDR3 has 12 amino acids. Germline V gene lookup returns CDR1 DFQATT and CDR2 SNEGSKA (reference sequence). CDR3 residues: CSASGPGDEQFF. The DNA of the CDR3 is TGCAGTGCTAGCGGGCCAGGCGATGAGCAGTTCTTC.

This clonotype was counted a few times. The CDR3 is CSASPGLAEYEQYF. The CDR3 bases are TGCAGTGCTAGTCCGGGACTAGCGGAGTACGAGCAGTACTTC. The chain recombines TRBV20-1 with TRBJ2-7; 11 bases are a match to TRBD2. From germline, CDR1 is DFQATT and CDR2 SNEGSKA (reference sequence). With 3 bases clipped from V and 4 bases from J, the junction kept 5 bases outside the gene matches. The CDR3 runs 14 residues.

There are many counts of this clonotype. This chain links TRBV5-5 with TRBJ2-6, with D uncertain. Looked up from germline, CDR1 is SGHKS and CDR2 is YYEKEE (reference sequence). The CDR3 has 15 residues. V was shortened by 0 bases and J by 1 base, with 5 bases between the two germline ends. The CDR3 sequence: CASSLVGSGANVLTF. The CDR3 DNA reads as TGTGCCAGCAGCTTGGTTGGTTCTGGGGCCAACGTCCTGACTTTC.

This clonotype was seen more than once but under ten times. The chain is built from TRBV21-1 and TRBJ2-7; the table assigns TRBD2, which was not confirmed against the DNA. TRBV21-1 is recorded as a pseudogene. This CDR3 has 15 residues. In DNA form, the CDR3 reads TGTGCCAGCAGCAAAGGGACTAGCGGCTCCTACGAGCAGTACTTC. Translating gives CASSKGTSGSYEQYF.

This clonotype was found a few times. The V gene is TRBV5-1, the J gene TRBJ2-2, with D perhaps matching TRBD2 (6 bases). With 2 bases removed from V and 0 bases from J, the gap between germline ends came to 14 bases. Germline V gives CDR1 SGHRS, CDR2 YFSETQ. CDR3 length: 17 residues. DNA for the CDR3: TGCGCCAGCAGCTTAACGGGACGGACTACGAACACCGGGGAGCTGTTTTTT. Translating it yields CASSLTGRTTNTGELFF. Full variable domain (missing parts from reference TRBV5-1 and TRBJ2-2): KAGVTQTPRYLIKTRGQQVTLSCSPISGHRSVSWYQQTPGQGLQFLFEYFSETQRNKGNFPGRFSGRQFSNSRSEMNVSTLELGDSALYLCASSLTGRTTNTGELFFGEGSRLTVL.

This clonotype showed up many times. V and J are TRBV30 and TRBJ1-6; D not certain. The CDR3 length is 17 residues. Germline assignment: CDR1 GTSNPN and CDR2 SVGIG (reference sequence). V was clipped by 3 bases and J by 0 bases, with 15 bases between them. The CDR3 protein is CAWSDLMGSSYNSPLHF. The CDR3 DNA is TGTGCCTGGAGCGACCTTATGGGAAGCTCCTATAATTCACCCCTCCACTTT.

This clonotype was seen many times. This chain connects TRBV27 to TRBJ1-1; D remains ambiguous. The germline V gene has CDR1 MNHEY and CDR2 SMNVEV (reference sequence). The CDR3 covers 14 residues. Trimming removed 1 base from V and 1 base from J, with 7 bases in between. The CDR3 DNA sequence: TGTGCCAGCAGTTTATACAACACGAACACTGAAGCTTTCTTT. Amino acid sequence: CASSLYNTNTEAFF.

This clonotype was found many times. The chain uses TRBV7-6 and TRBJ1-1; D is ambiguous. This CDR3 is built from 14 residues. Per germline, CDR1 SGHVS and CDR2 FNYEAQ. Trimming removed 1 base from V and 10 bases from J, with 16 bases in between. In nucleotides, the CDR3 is TGTGCCAGCAGCTTAGGCCCAGAGGAAGAGGGAGCTTTCTTT. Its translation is CASSLGPEEEGAFF.

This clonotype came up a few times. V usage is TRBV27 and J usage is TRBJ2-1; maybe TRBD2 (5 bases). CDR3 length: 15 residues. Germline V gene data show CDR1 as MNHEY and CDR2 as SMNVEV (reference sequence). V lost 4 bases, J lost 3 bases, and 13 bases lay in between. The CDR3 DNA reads TGTGCCAGCAGTTCGAGGGATGTGAGCTACAATGAGCAGTTCTTC. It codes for CASSSRDVSYNEQFF.

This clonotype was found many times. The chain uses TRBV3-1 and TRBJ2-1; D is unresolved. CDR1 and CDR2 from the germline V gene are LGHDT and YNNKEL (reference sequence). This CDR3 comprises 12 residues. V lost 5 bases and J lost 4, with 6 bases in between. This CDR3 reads CASSKRYNEQFF. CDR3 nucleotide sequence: TGTGCCAGCAGCAAGAGATACAATGAGCAGTTCTTC.

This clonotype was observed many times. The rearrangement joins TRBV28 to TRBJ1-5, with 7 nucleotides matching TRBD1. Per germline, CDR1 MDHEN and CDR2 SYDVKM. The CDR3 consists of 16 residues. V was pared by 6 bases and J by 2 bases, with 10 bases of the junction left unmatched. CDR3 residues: CASRHTSGTGNQPQHF. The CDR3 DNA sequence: TGTGCCAGCAGACACACCTCGGGGACAGGCAATCAGCCCCAGCATTTT.